Below, 26 T cell receptor beta chains from the same sample are listed, as sequenced in a study of T cells in Graves' hyperthyroidism and ophthalmopathy. TCR beta CDR3 regions were amplified from RNA transcripts. HTBI primers were employed in a first-round RT-PCR of the TCR CDR3. TCRdb analysed the multiplex PCR reads with MiXCR anew, one entry per CDR3 protein. Among 300,000 or so distinct CDR3 sequences listed, 15% to 20% were seen once. Sequences were obtained from blood. These receptors all come from an older woman with Graves' ophthalmopathy.

This clonotype was counted at least ten times. V usage is TRBV20-1 and J usage is TRBJ2-3; 9 nucleotides align to TRBD2. The CDR3 sequence is 14 residues long. Germline V gene sequence: CDR1 DFQATT, CDR2 SNEGSKA (reference sequence). J gave up 4 bases and V 3 bases, and 5 bases lay outside the gene matches. CDR3 in amino acids: CSARPGLASDTQYF. DNA of the CDR3: TGCAGTGCTAGGCCGGGACTAGCCTCAGATACGCAGTATTTT.

The chain recombines TRBV9 with TRBJ1-1; TRBD1 aligns across 9 bases. This CDR3 spans 14 amino acids. Looked up from germline, CDR1 is SGDLS and CDR2 is YYNGEE. With 4 bases clipped from V and 4 bases from J, the junction kept 5 bases outside the gene matches. In DNA form, the CDR3 reads TGTGCCAGCAGCAACCGGGACAGGGTCACTGAAGCTTTCTTT. It translates to CASSNRDRVTEAFF.

Many counts were recorded for this clonotype. The rearrangement uses TRBV7-2 and TRBJ2-5; 9 nucleotides align to TRBD2. V dropped 5 bases and J dropped 13; count of bases not matched to a gene: 17. Germline V gene sequence: CDR1 SGHTA, CDR2 FQGNSA. This CDR3 is 15 amino acids long. For the CDR3, the DNA is TGTGCCAGCAGCGCCCTCGCTACTAGCGGGTTGATACGGTACTTC. This sequence encodes CASSALATSGLIRYF.

The table lists this clonotype with many counts. The CDR3 region has the DNA TGTGCCAGCACCAGGGACGTCTCTGAGGAGACCCAGTACTTC. This gives the protein CASTRDVSEETQYF. The V and J genes are TRBV7-2 and TRBJ2-5; D might be TRBD1 or TRBD2, each matching 5 bases. The CDR3 runs to 14 residues. The germline V and J ends were trimmed by 7 bases and 5 bases, with 17 bases remaining between them. The germline gives CDR1 SGHTA, CDR2 FQGNSA. The variable domain in full, with the rest retrieved from reference TRBV7-2 and TRBJ2-5, is GAGVSQSPSNKVTEKGKDVELRCDPISGHTALYWYRQSLGQGLEFLIYFQGNSAPDKSGLPSDRFSAERTGGSVSTLTIQRTQQEDSAVYLCASTRDVSEETQYFGPGTRLLVL.

At least ten counts were recorded for this clonotype. The chain combines TRBV7-2 with TRBJ2-1; 7 positions match TRBD2. The CDR3 runs to 14 residues. J gave up 5 bases and V 8 bases, and 9 bases lay outside the gene matches. CDR1 SGHTA and CDR2 FQGNSA come from the germline V gene. The CDR3 reads CASGAGGSHNEQFF. DNA for the CDR3: TGTGCCAGCGGTGCCGGGGGGTCCCACAATGAGCAGTTCTTC.

With regard to this clonotype: A much bigger clone sits one base away, suggesting this may be a read error. The chain is built from TRBV7-9 and TRBJ2-2; TRBD2 agrees at 8 bases. From germline, CDR1 is SEHNR and CDR2 FQNEAQ (reference sequence). This CDR3 is 14 amino acids long. In nucleotides, the CDR3 is TGTGCCAGCAGCTTAGCAGCGGGGGTGCGGGAGCCGTTTTTT. This gives the protein CASSLAAGVREPFF. The entire variable domain, with the rest obtained from reference TRBV7-9 and TRBJ2-2, is as follows: DTGVSQNPRHKITKRGQNVTFRCDPISEHNRLYWYRQTLGQGPEFLTYFQNEAQLEKSRLLSDRFSAERPKGSFSTLEIQRTEQGDSAMYLCASSLAAGVREPFFGEGSRLTVL.

This clonotype was recorded once. This rearrangement joins TRBV28 to TRBJ1-6, with TRBD1 as a possible D gene (6 bases). The germline CDR1 and CDR2 sequences are MDHEN and SYDVKM. This CDR3 spans 14 amino acids. The V and J ends lost 2 bases and 10 bases respectively, with 12 bases between them. The CDR3 loop is CASSLRGQGSPLHF. As DNA, the CDR3 is TGTGCCAGCAGTTTACGGGGTCAGGGGTCACCCCTCCACTTT.

The sample holds many counts of this clonotype. This chain joins TRBV7-2 and TRBJ1-3; a weak D match, TRBD1 (6 bases). CDR1 is SGHTA, CDR2 FQGNSA, per germline. The CDR3 sequence is 14 residues long. The germline V and J ends were trimmed by 8 bases and 2 bases, with 13 bases remaining between them. The CDR3 reads CASGRGLAGNTIYF. CDR3 bases: TGTGCCAGCGGACGGGGGCTAGCTGGAAACACCATATATTTT. Full variable domain (remainder filled in from reference TRBV7-2 and TRBJ1-3): GAGVSQSPSNKVTEKGKDVELRCDPISGHTALYWYRQSLGQGLEFLIYFQGNSAPDKSGLPSDRFSAERTGGSVSTLTIQRTQQEDSAVYLCASGRGLAGNTIYFGEGSWLTVV.

This clonotype appeared many times. The chain employs TRBV6-2 or TRBV6-3 and TRBJ2-7; D unresolved. V lost 2 bases to trimming and J lost 7 bases, with 12 bases between them. Germline values: CDR1 MNHEY, CDR2 SVGEGT. The CDR3 sequence is 13 residues long. For the CDR3, the DNA is TGTGCCAGCAGTTACGGTCCTCTGCTGGAGCAGTACTTC. Its protein is CASSYGPLLEQYF.

This clonotype was counted at least ten times. The chain links TRBV10-3 to TRBJ2-1, with 8 nucleotides matching TRBD1. Unmatched junction bases numbered 8, after V lost 3 bases and J lost 7 bases. The CDR3 has 15 amino acids. Germline CDR1 is ENHRY and CDR2 is SYGVKD. CDR3 bases: TGTGCCATCAGTGACAACAGGGGGTTGGGAAATGAGCAGTTCTTC. The encoded protein is CAISDNRGLGNEQFF.

The gene calls are TRBV20-1 and TRBJ2-1; D gene ambiguous. CDR1 DFQATT and CDR2 SNEGSKA come from the germline V gene (reference sequence). The CDR3 consists of 15 residues. V lost 5 bases to trimming and J lost 0 bases, with 14 bases between them. DNA of the CDR3: TGCAGTGCTGAGGATGTGGGATTCTCCTACAATGAGCAGTTCTTC. Translated, it gives CSAEDVGFSYNEQFF.

This clonotype came up many times. The chain links TRBV5-1 to TRBJ2-3; D uncertain. Trimming left V 1 base short and J 1 base short, with 7 bases between. Germline V gene data show CDR1 as SGHRS and CDR2 as YFSETQ. The CDR3 sequence is 14 residues long. The CDR3 region has the DNA TGCGCCAGCAGCTTGCGGAGCGGCACAGATACGCAGTATTTT. Its protein is CASSLRSGTDTQYF. The full variable domain, with the rest looked up from reference TRBV5-1 and TRBJ2-3, is KAGVTQTPRYLIKTRGQQVTLSCSPISGHRSVSWYQQTPGQGLQFLFEYFSETQRNKGNFPGRFSGRQFSNSRSEMNVSTLELGDSALYLCASSLRSGTDTQYFGPGTRLTVL.

This clonotype turned up a few times. The chain links TRBV29-1 to TRBJ1-4; tentatively, D is TRBD1 (5 bases). Germline CDR1 SQVTM, CDR2 ANQGSEA. The germline V and J ends were trimmed by 6 bases and 6 bases, with 17 bases remaining between them. CDR3 length equals 14 residues. The CDR3 DNA is TGCAGCGTCCGGGCAGGGTCCTCTGATGAAAAACTGTTTTTT. Amino acid sequence: CSVRAGSSDEKLFF.

This clonotype was detected a few times. The chain is built from TRBV9 and TRBJ2-7; 10 bases map to TRBD2. V trimming: 3 bases; J trimming: 5 bases; junction bases outside the gene matches: 11. This CDR3 is 16 amino acids long. Per germline, CDR1 SGDLS and CDR2 YYNGEE. CDR3 DNA sequence: TGTGCCAGCAGCGGTCCCCCCCTAGCGGGAGCCGACGAGCAGTACTTC. Its translation is CASSGPPLAGADEQYF.

The table lists this clonotype with a few counts. This may stem from a read error, because a much larger clone lies one nucleotide away. The chain uses TRBV6-1 and TRBJ2-7; weak D call: TRBD2 (5 bases). The CDR3 length is 13 residues. V was trimmed by 6 bases and J by 2 bases, leaving 11 bases between them. CDR1 and CDR2 from the germline V gene are MNHNS and SASEGT. The CDR3 nucleotides are TGTGCCAGCAGACCCCCGGGGACCTACGAGCAGTACTTC. Translated: CASRPPGTYEQYF.

As to this clonotype: Since the CDR3 does not end with the conserved phenylalanine or tryptophan, this likely comes from a read error. The CDR3: CASSQRGPRSGYTI. CDR3 sequence (DNA): TGTGCCAGCAGCCAGAGGGGGCCCCGTTCTGGCTACACCATC. V is TRBV7-9 and J is TRBJ1-2; 7 bases match TRBD1. The V gene's germline CDR1 is SEHNR and CDR2 FQNEAQ (reference sequence). CDR3 size: 14 residues. Trimming took 5 bases from V and 7 from J; bases not matched to a gene: 10.

This clonotype was detected only a few times. V gene TRBV7-2 combines with J gene TRBJ1-5; 7 nucleotides align to TRBD1. CDR3 length equals 15 residues. CDR1 is SGHTA, CDR2 FQGNSA, per germline. The J segment lost 4 bases and the V segment lost 2 bases, leaving 5 bases of the junction unmatched. The CDR3 region has the DNA TGTGCCAGCAGCTTATGGGGGACAGCAAATCAGCCCCAGCATTTT. Translation: CASSLWGTANQPQHF.

This clonotype was seen at least ten times. This rearrangement joins TRBV4-1 to TRBJ2-7, with 10 bases matching TRBD1. Germline lookup yields CDR1 MGHRA and CDR2 YSYEKL. Trimming at V came to 4 bases and at J to 4 bases, leaving 13 bases not matched to a gene. This CDR3 has 17 residues. Written as DNA, the CDR3 is TGCGCCAGCAGCCTAACGCCTCCGGGACAGGGGATTTACGAGCAGTACTTC. It specifies CASSLTPPGQGIYEQYF.

The CDR3 DNA reads TGTGCCAGCGTTGGGACAGCTTTCTATGGCTACACCTTC. The encoded protein is CASVGTAFYGYTF. The rearrangement uses TRBV18 and TRBJ1-2; TRBD1 agrees at 7 bases. The CDR3 runs 13 residues. Losses at the gene ends were 8 bases for V and 4 bases for J; bases not matched to a gene: 7. Germline V gene sequence: CDR1 KGHSH, CDR2 LQKENI.

The genes are TRBV11-2 and TRBJ1-5; a weak D match, TRBD1 (5 bases). Trimming removed 5 bases from V and 2 bases from J, with 16 bases in between. Germline CDR1 and CDR2: SGHAT and FQNNGV. The CDR3 extends over 16 amino acids. DNA for the CDR3: TGTGCCAGCAGCGCCCTCGGGGCACACGGCAATCAGCCCCAGCATTTT. It is translated as CASSALGAHGNQPQHF. Full variable domain (remainder filled in from reference TRBV11-2 and TRBJ1-5): EAGVAQSPRYKIIEKRQSVAFWCNPISGHATLYWYQQILGQGPKLLIQFQNNGVVDDSQLPKDRFSAERLKGVDSTLKIQPAKLEDSAVYLCASSALGAHGNQPQHFGDGTRLSIL.

The sample holds many counts of this clonotype. The rearrangement joins TRBV5-1 to TRBJ2-7; 7 nucleotides line up with TRBD2. CDR3 length: 14 amino acids. CDR1 is SGHRS, CDR2 YFSETQ, per germline. V lost 0 bases to trimming and J lost 7 bases; unmatched junction nucleotides: 7. The CDR3 is CASSLAGGSQEQYF. As DNA, the CDR3 is TGCGCCAGCAGCTTGGCGGGAGGATCTCAAGAGCAGTACTTC.

This clonotype was counted many times. This sequence joins TRBV20-1 and TRBJ1-1; TRBD1 agrees at 7 bases. There are 13 residues in the CDR3. Trimming cost V 6 bases and J 4 bases; bases outside gene matches: 8. Germline CDR1 DFQATT, CDR2 SNEGSKA (reference sequence). CDR3 protein: CSAPGAGGTEAFF. The CDR3 nucleotides are TGCAGTGCCCCCGGGGCAGGGGGCACTGAAGCTTTCTTT.

This clonotype has ten or more counts. This sequence joins TRBV5-1 and TRBJ2-5, with a tentative D call TRBD1 (5 bases). In germline, CDR1 is SGHRS, CDR2 YFSETQ. Trimming took off 2 bases at V and 0 bases at J, with 8 bases between the two ends. CDR3 length: 14 amino acids. CDR3 DNA: TGCGCCAGCAGCTTCCGACAGCACCAAGAGACCCAGTACTTC. It yields the protein CASSFRQHQETQYF.

This clonotype was counted between two and nine times. The gene calls are TRBV6-1 and TRBJ1-5; D gene uncertain. The V and J ends lost 7 bases and 3 bases respectively, with 10 bases between them. The CDR3 is 13 residues long. The germline gives CDR1 MNHNS, CDR2 SASEGT. The CDR3 here is CASIDNHNQPQHF. The CDR3 DNA reads as TGTGCCAGCATAGACAATCACAATCAGCCCCAGCATTTT.

This clonotype was seen at least ten times. The chain combines TRBV5-1 with TRBJ1-2; D perhaps matches TRBD1 (5 bases). CDR3 length: 13 residues. Germline V gene lookup returns CDR1 SGHRS and CDR2 YFSETQ. V lost 4 bases to trimming and J lost 4 bases, with 11 bases between them. The CDR3: CASSQDTGYGYTF. DNA of the CDR3: TGCGCCAGCAGCCAGGATACAGGCTATGGCTACACCTTC.

The chain recombines TRBV5-1 with TRBJ2-1, with 7 bases that match TRBD2. This CDR3 is built from 15 residues. CDR1 SGHRS and CDR2 YFSETQ come from the germline V gene. The V and J ends lost 2 bases and 6 bases, in that order; junction bases with no gene match: 8. CDR3 sequence: CASSFWGGLGNEQFF. The CDR3 DNA reads as TGCGCCAGCAGCTTTTGGGGGGGTTTGGGCAATGAGCAGTTCTTC.